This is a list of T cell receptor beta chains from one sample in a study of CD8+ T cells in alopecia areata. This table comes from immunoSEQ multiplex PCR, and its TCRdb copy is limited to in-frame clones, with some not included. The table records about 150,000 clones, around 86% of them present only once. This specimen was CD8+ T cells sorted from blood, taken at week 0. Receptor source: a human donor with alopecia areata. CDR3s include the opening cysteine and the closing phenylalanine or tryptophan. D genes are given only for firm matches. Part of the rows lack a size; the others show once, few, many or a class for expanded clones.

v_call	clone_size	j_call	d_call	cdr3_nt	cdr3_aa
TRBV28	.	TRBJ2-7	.	TGTGCCAGCAACCCTTCGAACAGGCCCTACGAGCAGTACTTC	CASNPSNRPYEQYF
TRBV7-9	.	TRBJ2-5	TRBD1	TGTGCCAGCAGCTCCTGGGGACAGGGCATCCAAGAGACCCAGTACTTC	CASSSWGQGIQETQYF
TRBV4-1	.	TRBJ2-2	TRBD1	TGCGCCAGCAGCCAAGATGGACAGGGGAGAACCGGGGAGCTGTTTTTT	CASSQDGQGRTGELFF
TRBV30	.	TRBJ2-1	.	TGTGCCTGGAGTCCCACTAACAATGAGCAGTTCTTC	CAWSPTNNEQFF
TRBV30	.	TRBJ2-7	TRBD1	TGTGCCTGGAGTTCAGGACAGGTGACCTACGAGCAGTACTTC	CAWSSGQVTYEQYF
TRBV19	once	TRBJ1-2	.	TGTGCCAGTAGAGTCCTGGGACATGGCTACACCTTC	CASRVLGHGYTF
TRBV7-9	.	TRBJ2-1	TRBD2	TGTGCCAGCAGCTTAGGTTCTAGCGGGTACAATGAGCAGTTCTTC	CASSLGSSGYNEQFF
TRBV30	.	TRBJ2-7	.	TGTGCCTGTGGACAGTCCTACGAGCAGTACTTC	CACGQSYEQYF
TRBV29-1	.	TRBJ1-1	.	TGCAGCGTTGAAGATCTCGGGGGGAGGACTGAAGCTTTCTTT	CSVEDLGGRTEAFF
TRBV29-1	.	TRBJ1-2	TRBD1	TGCAGCGCCGGGACAGACGACTACACCTTC	CSAGTDDYTF
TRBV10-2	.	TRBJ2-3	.	TGCGCCAGCAGCGATACCGAAGGAGGGACAGATACGCAGTATTTT	CASSDTEGGTDTQYF
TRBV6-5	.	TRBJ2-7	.	TGTGCCAGCAGTTTGACGACTAGCTACGAGCAGTACTTC	CASSLTTSYEQYF
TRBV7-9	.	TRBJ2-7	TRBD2	TGTGCCAGCAGCCCAGGGACTAGCGGGAGATCCTACGAGCAGTACTTC	CASSPGTSGRSYEQYF
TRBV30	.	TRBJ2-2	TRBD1	TGTGCCTGGACCCGAACAGGGGATTCCGGGGAGCTGTTTTTT	CAWTRTGDSGELFF
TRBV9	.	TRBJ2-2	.	TGTGCCAGCAGCTCAAACACCGGGTGGCCGAACACCGGGGAGCTGTTTTTT	CASSSNTGWPNTGELFF
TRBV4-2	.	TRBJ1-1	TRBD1	TGTGCCAGCAGCGGGACAGGGGGCACTGAAGCTTTCTTT	CASSGTGGTEAFF
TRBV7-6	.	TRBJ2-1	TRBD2	TGTGCCAGCAGCCCGTCGGCTAGCGGGAGTCACAATGAGCAGTTCTTC	CASSPSASGSHNEQFF
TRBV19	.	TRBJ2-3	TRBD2	TGTGCCAGTAGTATCCAACAAGCGGGAGGATGGACAGATACGCAGTATTTT	CASSIQQAGGWTDTQYF
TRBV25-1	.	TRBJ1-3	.	TGTGCCAGCAGTGAAATAATGGCTTACGGCGGAAACACCATATATTTT	CASSEIMAYGGNTIYF
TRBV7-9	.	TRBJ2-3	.	TGTGCCAGCAGCCCCCGGACAGGGACTAACACAGATACGCAGTATTTT	CASSPRTGTNTDTQYF
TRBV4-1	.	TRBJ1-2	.	TGCGCCAGCAGCCAAGATCGGGGGGTCGGGAGTTACTATGGCTACACCTTC	CASSQDRGVGSYYGYTF
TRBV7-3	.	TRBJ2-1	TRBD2	TGTGCCAGCAGCCCAAGACTAGCGGCCTACAATGAGCAGTTCTTC	CASSPRLAAYNEQFF
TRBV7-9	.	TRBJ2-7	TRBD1	TGTGCCAGCAGCACCGGGACAGCCCCTTCTTGGAACGAGCAGTACTTC	CASSTGTAPSWNEQYF
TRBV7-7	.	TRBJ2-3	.	TGTGCCAGCAGCTTAAGAGTAAACGGGGATACGCAGTATTTT	CASSLRVNGDTQYF
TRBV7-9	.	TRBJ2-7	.	TGTGCCAGCAGCTCCCAGGGCGGTTCCTACGAGCAGTACTTC	CASSSQGGSYEQYF
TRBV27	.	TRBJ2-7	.	TGTGCCAGCCAAAAAGACAAGTACGAGCAGTACTTC	CASQKDKYEQYF
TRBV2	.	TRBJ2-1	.	TGTGCCAGCAGTGTATTGAGCTCCTACAATGAGCAGTTCTTC	CASSVLSSYNEQFF
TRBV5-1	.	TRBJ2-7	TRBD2	TGCGCCAGCAGCTTAGAAGGACTAGCGGGAGGCTTCCACGAGCAGTACTTC	CASSLEGLAGGFHEQYF
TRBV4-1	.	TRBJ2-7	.	TGCGCCAGCAGCCAAGTGTCTGGGACCCCCTACGAGCAGTACTTC	CASSQVSGTPYEQYF
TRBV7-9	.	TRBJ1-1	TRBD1	TGTGCCAGCAGCTTAGAAAGGGGGCTGAACACTGAAGCTTTCTTT	CASSLERGLNTEAFF
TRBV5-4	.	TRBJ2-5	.	TGTGCCAGCAGTGTGACTGGGTACCAAGAGACCCAGTACTTC	CASSVTGYQETQYF
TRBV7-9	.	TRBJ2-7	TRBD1	TGTGCCAGCAGCTCGCTACCCGGGACAGGGAAGCTCCCCTACGAGCAGTACTTC	CASSSLPGTGKLPYEQYF
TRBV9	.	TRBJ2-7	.	TGTGCCAGCAGCGTAGAGGGATTCCCCTACGAGCAGTACTTC	CASSVEGFPYEQYF
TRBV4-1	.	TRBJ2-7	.	TGCGCCAGCAGCAGGGGGAATTCCTACGAGCAGTACTTC	CASSRGNSYEQYF
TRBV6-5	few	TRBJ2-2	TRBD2	TGTGCCAGCAGTTACGGCGGGGGGTCAAACACCGGGGAGCTGTTTTTT	CASSYGGGSNTGELFF
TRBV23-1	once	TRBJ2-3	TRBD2	TGCGCCAGCAGTCAACCTCCGGGGGGTTGGCGGGGGGGCGCAGATACGCAGTATTTT	CASSQPPGGWRGGADTQYF
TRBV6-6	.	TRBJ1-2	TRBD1	TGTGCCAGCAGTTACACCGGACAGGGGATTGCCTATGGCTACACCTTC	CASSYTGQGIAYGYTF
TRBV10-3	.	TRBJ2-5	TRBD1	TGTGCCATCAGTGAGAAGTGGTCAGGGGGCGCGGAAGAGACCCAGTACTTC	CAISEKWSGGAEETQYF
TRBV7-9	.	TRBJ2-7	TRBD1	TGTGCCAGCAGCCCCGCCTCGGGACAGGGTAACGAGCAGTACTTC	CASSPASGQGNEQYF
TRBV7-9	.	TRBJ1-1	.	TGTGCCAGCAGCTTCGGGGTGGACACTGAAGCTTTCTTT	CASSFGVDTEAFF
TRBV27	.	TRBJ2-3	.	TGTGCCAGCAGTTTAGAGTGGCGAGATACGCAGTATTTT	CASSLEWRDTQYF
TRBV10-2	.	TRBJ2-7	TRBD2	TGCGCCAGCTTAGGGACTAGTCATTCCTACGAGCAGTACTTC	CASLGTSHSYEQYF
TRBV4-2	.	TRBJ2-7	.	TGTGCCAGCAGCCAAGCGTGGGGACTCGAGCAGTACTTC	CASSQAWGLEQYF
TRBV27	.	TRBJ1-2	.	TGTGCCAGCAGTCCCGTACAGGGATCGAGTGATGGCTACACCTTC	CASSPVQGSSDGYTF
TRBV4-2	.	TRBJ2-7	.	TGTGCCAGCAGCCAGGATAGTGAGCTCGAGCAGTACTTC	CASSQDSELEQYF
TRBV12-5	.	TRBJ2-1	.	TGTGCTAGTGGTTCCACCGCTGGGGGGGGCCTCTACAATGAGCAGTTCTTC	CASGSTAGGGLYNEQFF
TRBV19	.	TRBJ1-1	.	TGTGCCAGTGCCCATTTGATGAACACTGAAGCTTTCTTT	CASAHLMNTEAFF
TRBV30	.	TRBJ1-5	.	TGTGCCTGGAGTGTATCAGGTCTGACGGATCAGCCCCAGCATTTT	CAWSVSGLTDQPQHF
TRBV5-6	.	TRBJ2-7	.	TGTGCCAGCAGCTTGATCGGGGTCGAGCAGTACTTC	CASSLIGVEQYF
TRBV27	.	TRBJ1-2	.	TGTGCCAGCAGTTTAAGCAGCTCCTATGGCTACACCTTC	CASSLSSSYGYTF